This T cell receptor beta chain was recorded in a study of T cell repertoires in cytomegalovirus infection. Study-wide context: It can be stated that public TCR beta signatures indicated CMV infection as well as a matching HLA type.

Study-wide results and caveats: The ex vivo response showed dominance by HLA-C-restricted CMV-specific TCR beta clonotypes. Cumulative public TCR beta family frequency identified carriers of CMV plus the relevant HLA.

In its sample, this clonotype was seen a few times. Its target is not known. TCRdb recomputed calls from the reads with MiXCR, one row per CDR3 protein. The repertoire holds around 740,000 distinct CDR3 sequences, with approximately 40% as singletons. The sample consisted of PBMCs. The source is a human donor in good health (CMV status not recorded). Some clones in this sample may be carry-over from other donors' samples.

The CDR3 sequence: CASSGTKYEQYF. CDR3 DNA sequence: TGTGCCAGCAGCGGTACAAAGTACGAGCAGTACTTC. The gene calls are TRBV7-2 and TRBJ2-7, with no clear D. This CDR3 is 12 amino acids long. Trimming stripped 5 bases from V and 4 bases from J, with 9 bases between. CDR1 and CDR2 (germline): SGHTA, FQGNSA.